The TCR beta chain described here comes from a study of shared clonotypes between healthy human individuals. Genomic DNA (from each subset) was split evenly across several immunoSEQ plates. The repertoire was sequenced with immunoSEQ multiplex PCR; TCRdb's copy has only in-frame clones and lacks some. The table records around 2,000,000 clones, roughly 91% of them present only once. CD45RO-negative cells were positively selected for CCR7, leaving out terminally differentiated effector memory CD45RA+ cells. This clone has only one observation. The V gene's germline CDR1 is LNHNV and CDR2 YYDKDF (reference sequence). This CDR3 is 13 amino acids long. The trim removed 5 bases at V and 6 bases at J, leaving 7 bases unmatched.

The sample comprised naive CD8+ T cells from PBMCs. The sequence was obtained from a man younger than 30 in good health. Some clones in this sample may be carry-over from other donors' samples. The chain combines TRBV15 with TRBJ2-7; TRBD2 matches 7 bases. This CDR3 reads CATSDRREGEQYF. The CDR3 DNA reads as TGTGCCACCAGCGACCGCAGGGAGGGCGAGCAGTACTTC.